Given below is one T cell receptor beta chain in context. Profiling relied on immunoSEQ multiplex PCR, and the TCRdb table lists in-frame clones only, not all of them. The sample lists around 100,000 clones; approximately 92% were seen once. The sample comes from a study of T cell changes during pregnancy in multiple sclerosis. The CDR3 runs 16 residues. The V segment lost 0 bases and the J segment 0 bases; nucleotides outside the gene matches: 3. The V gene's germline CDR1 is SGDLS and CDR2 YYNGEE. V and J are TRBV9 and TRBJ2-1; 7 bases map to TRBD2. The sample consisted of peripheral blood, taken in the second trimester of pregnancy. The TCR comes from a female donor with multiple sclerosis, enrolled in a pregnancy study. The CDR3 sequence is CASSVVLASSYNEQFF. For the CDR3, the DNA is TGTGCCAGCAGCGTAGTACTAGCGTCCTCCTACAATGAGCAGTTCTTC.